The T cell receptor beta chain under discussion was sequenced for a study of cytomegalovirus exposure and HLA in healthy donors (dated by TCRdb to 2017 to 2019). For the wider study: According to an earlier analysis of several hundred of the donors, about 179 million T cells yielded 90 million to 140 million unique TCR beta sequences and 250 to 350 Gb of sequence data. About 280 gigabases of sequencing data and roughly 80 million unique TCR sequences made up an early release that covered roughly 670 HLA-typed donors. Among the approximately 420 genotyped donors, about 85% belonged to the genetic ancestry cluster associated with self-reported Caucasian donors. The aim of the study was to test whether cataloging public T cell receptors could identify signatures of past pathogen exposure. The T cell repertoires of 550 to 850 subjects were profiled by immunosequencing and related to cytomegalovirus serostatus. In addition to the first cohort of roughly 700 subjects, a separate validation cohort of 120 different subjects was used. To predict cytomegalovirus infection status, the study combined high-throughput TCR immunosequencing, statistical association of individual TCRs with disease status, and machine learning. In a later analysis, previously published TCR beta repertoires from some 640 donors were re-analyzed and high-resolution HLA genotyping was added so that TCR occurrence patterns could be studied. Rather than drawing on any new phenotypic data, the later analysis identified candidate immune exposures from TCR beta sequences and the way those sequences occurred across donors. To decide whether each TCR beta V gene segment behaved as functional or pseudogenic, an earlier analysis of approximately 590 of the donors relied on high-throughput TCR beta sequencing. Donor age, sex, ethnicity and CMV serostatus were compiled alongside the repertoire data. A later genetic analysis took genome-wide SNP genotypes for about three fifths of the 666 donors and used that subset as a discovery cohort. Every discovery cohort repertoire had been produced on one sequencing platform. Both class I and class II loci were covered by HLA typing, at four-digit resolution. Typing coverage varied by locus: roughly 620-630 donors for A, B, C, DRB1 and DQB1; under 550 for DQA1; over 600 for DPA1; roughly 450 for DPB1. Roughly five DR-DQ haplotypes were handled as single units for association and clustering, since linkage in the cohort was strong. On average, around 240,000 unique TCR beta nucleotide sequences were sequenced per donor among a few hundred genotyped donors of the cohort, with roughly a sixth of those sequences being non-productive. Overall study outcomes, separate from this receptor: The study listed approximately 160 TCR beta chains as associated with cytomegalovirus. The classifier was reported to diagnose cytomegalovirus status with high specificity and sensitivity in both the original and validation cohorts. In an earlier analysis of approximately 590 of the donors, most TCR beta V segments appeared in productive rearrangements about 87% or about 30% of the time, broadly matching IMGT annotations. In a later analysis, most CMV-associated TCR beta chains were found to appear HLA-restricted, with HLA associations seemingly driven largely by CMV exposure. An association between a missense DCLRE1C variant and V-gene and J-gene trimming of TCR beta chains was found in a later genetic analysis and replicated in an independent cohort. A further reported finding was that TCR beta sequences accurately predicted the HLA-A and HLA-B alleles for most subjects in the first cohort. Because counts were too low, roughly 17 rarely observed V segments, including chromosome 9 orphons, were left out of the earlier analysis of approximately 500 of the donors. A later analysis reported that several top co-occurrence clusters appeared linked to parvovirus B19, influenza, CMV and Epstein-Barr virus. In a later analysis, HLA-associated TCR beta chains were found to be more clonally expanded and to have lower generation probabilities than equally common non-associated chains. In this cohort, only TCR beta chains were sequenced, and detectable features were limited by the absence of alpha or paired-chain data. Because some donors lacked HLA typing at each locus, the association tests relied only on the typed subset. In a later analysis, around 17,000 TCR beta sequences were associated with specific HLA alleles at a false discovery rate of 0.05. The presence/absence analyses assumed that sequencing depth was roughly uniform across donors, and that assumption may not be true. Linkage disequilibrium might explain the correlated functional status among segregating V segments, but an unknown experimental factor could not be excluded. In a later analysis, the rate of TCR association differed among HLA loci, with DRB1 alleles having the most associated TCRs and HLA-C alleles having the fewest. Three of the identified cytomegalovirus-associated TCR beta chains were confirmed in vitro to be specific for cytomegalovirus antigens. It was suggested by the authors that the approach could potentially be generalized to other disease states and immunological phenotypes. A cluster of highly shared sequence variants was judged likely to be a technical artifact of the sequencing pipeline. Across donors, most TCR sequences were observed very rarely, whereas some public TCRs were present in many individuals. Strong co-occurrence of HLA alleles, especially DR and DQ, made assigning TCR associations to individual alleles difficult. Some IMGT-functional V segments, including TRBV6-2 and TRBV6-3, could not be distinguished by the 87-base-pair reads and were therefore excluded. In a later genetic analysis, fewer N-insertions in productive TCRs were reported among donors in an Asian-associated ancestry cluster than the roughly 700-donor mean. Immune exposure information for the cohort was limited to CMV serostatus.

Turning to this clone: The specificity of this receptor is unknown. One base away there is no much larger clone; base qualities are not given.

The cohort was made up of 650 to 700 healthy bone marrow donors. Cohort members were all nominally healthy when sampled, although unrecorded immune exposures were likely present. The donor tested CMV seropositive, placing the donor among the approximately 290 seropositive members of the cohort. Every donor gave a peripheral blood sample, and the peripheral blood mononuclear cells from that sample were used for TCR beta sequencing. The Qiagen DNeasy Blood Extraction Kit was used to extract genomic DNA from the blood cell samples. Counted from cysteine to phenylalanine, this CDR3 has 13 amino acids. Just the 39-base CDR3 DNA is kept, in frame starting at base 1. The germline V gene encodes CDR1 SEHNR and CDR2 FQNEAQ (reference sequence). V was cut back by 4 bases and J by 5 bases, leaving a gap of 12 bases between them. The library was prepared using the immunoSEQ multiplex PCR assay. A mixture of 60 forward primers for TCR Vbeta segments and 13 reverse primers for TCR Jbeta segments was used in the multiplex PCR. Amplification of the CDR3 region of rearranged TCR beta genes was performed with a multiplex PCR assay on genomic DNA. The Illumina HiSeq System was used to sequence the amplified TCR beta libraries as 87-base-pair reads. As for how the authors treated the data: A later analysis tallied roughly 76 million unique TCR beta chains across the 640 or so repertoires, and approximately 12 million of those chains were shared by two or more donors. Raw reads were error-corrected and collapsed into unique sequences by a nearest-neighbor algorithm in which closely related sequences were merged to remove PCR and sequencing errors. Alignment of CDR3 sequences to IMGT reference sequences was used to assign V, D and J gene segments. For a sequence to be retained, a match of at least six nucleotides to both a V gene segment and a J gene segment was required. Rearrangements were called productive when the CDR3 lacked stop codons and stayed in frame with V and J; all others were non-productive. CDR3 was defined according to IMGT convention as the region running from the second conserved V-encoded cysteine to the conserved J-encoded phenylalanine. In an earlier analysis of 550 to 650 of the donors, sequences lacking an unambiguous match to a single V gene segment were excluded. An earlier analysis of around 600 of the donors classified V segments as functional when productive rearrangements were above 56.7% and as segregating when the standard deviation between donors was above 5%. To diagnose cytomegalovirus status from the catalog of TCR beta chain sequences, a statistical classification framework was built. V and J gene assignment, in a later analysis, came from comparing TCR nucleotide sequences with IMGT/GENE-DB human TR gene sequences. In a later analysis, CDR3 sequences and most-parsimonious VDJ recombination scenarios were assigned using the TCRdist pipeline. In a later analysis, each TCR beta chain was defined by its CDR3 amino acid sequence together with its V-gene family, and reads lacking a unique V-gene family were excluded. In a later analysis, 500 to 700 highly shared, low-generation-probability nucleotide sequences were removed to address suspected cross-contamination and a sequencing artifact. A later analysis calculated a clonal expansion index for each public chain from normalized within-repertoire ranks of inferred template counts. A later analysis computed generation probabilities with a VDJ recombination model fitted to out-of-frame rearrangements, and checked the results against IGoR. In a later analysis, TCR-TCR, TCR-HLA and TCR-CMV co-occurrence was scored with hypergeometric tests, and a repertoire-size bias correction was applied to TCR pairs. A later analysis estimated false discovery rates by permuting HLA or CMV assignments 20 times. In a later analysis, co-occurring TCRs were grouped using DBSCAN, with TCRdist sequence similarity added in when clustering inside HLA-allele-positive subsets. For co-occurrence clustering, repertoires with fewer than 30,000 or more than 120,000 public chains were excluded, along with about five repertoires with anomalous nucleotide sharing. The source is immuneACCESS, and TCRdb retained only in-frame sequences with V and J called. Part of the clones is not carried over; for the studies checked, unresolved V genes explain less than half of this, and the remainder is unexplained. V, J and clone size are those of that table, while D and trimming were read from the DNA. This sample is represented by about 300,000 clones; 86% of them were singletons. Around 3.7% of the sample is taken by the ten largest.

This chain is built from TRBV7-9 and TRBJ2-7; possibly the D gene is TRBD2, per 6 matching bases. Sample: PBMCs. This receptor was taken from a man in his forties in good health and CMV-seropositive. The bases are TGTGCCAGCAGCTCGGGACTTCGTAACGAGCAGTACTTC. Its coded protein is CASSSGLRNEQYF.